Listed below are T cell receptor beta chains from one sample, sequenced in a study of cytomegalovirus exposure and HLA in healthy donors. Sequencing used immunoSEQ multiplex PCR; TCRdb keeps in-frame clones, though not all of them. This sample has just over 200,000 clones, with roughly 80% found just once. The material sequenced was PBMCs. These receptors all stem from a woman in her 40s in good health and CMV-seronegative. Both conserved end residues are trimmed from each CDR3. The D gene is left open where the match is weak.

>TRBV2|TRBJ2-1|TRBD1
ASRRRQGGTYNEQF
>TRBV29-1|TRBJ1-5|NA
SVEIQGTGPQH
>TRBV2|TRBJ1-2|NA
ASSGGQGGGYT
>TRBV6-1|TRBJ1-2|NA
ASSEALGQVGGYT
>TRBV2|TRBJ2-3|TRBD2
ASSRSGSFADTQY
>TRBV29-1|TRBJ1-1|TRBD1
SVRTGASSEAF
>TRBV13|TRBJ1-1|NA
ASSPELSREAF
>TRBV7-8|TRBJ2-7|TRBD2
ASRHGRTSGYEQY
>TRBV5-1|TRBJ2-7|NA
ASSLGTNYEQY
>TRBV21-1|TRBJ2-7|NA
ASSTRTSSSYEQY
>TRBV29-1|TRBJ2-7|NA
SVGRGRGNSYEQY
>TRBV6-5|TRBJ1-4|TRBD1
ASSDRGGANEKLF
>TRBV7-9|TRBJ2-7|NA
ASSSGQTSYEQY
>TRBV6-1|TRBJ2-5|NA
ASSEALLGGGVTETQY
>TRBV7-9|TRBJ1-1|TRBD1
ASSSSRQGNTEAF
>TRBV19|TRBJ1-5|TRBD1
ASSIERGLSNQPQH
>TRBV6-1|TRBJ2-5|NA
ASSELRMGRETQY
>TRBV7-9|TRBJ1-1|NA
ASSSPLELNTEAF
>TRBV7-9|TRBJ2-1|NA
ASSPLPVNGGYNEQF
>TRBV15|TRBJ1-4|TRBD1
ATSRDRGREKLF
>TRBV2|TRBJ2-2|TRBD2
ASTTGLADVGELF
>TRBV18|TRBJ2-3|NA
ASSPGERDTQY
>TRBV5-1|TRBJ2-5|TRBD2
ASSTGLAGAAETQY
>TRBV6-5|TRBJ2-3|TRBD2
ASRPTRTSPGTQY
>TRBV5-4|TRBJ1-2|TRBD1
ASNLQGAYSYGYT
>TRBV6-6|TRBJ1-2|TRBD1
ASSSPTGGGYT
>TRBV20-1|TRBJ2-7|NA
SARAQYEQY
>TRBV30|TRBJ2-5|NA
AWSLNSQETQY
>TRBV5-1|TRBJ2-7|TRBD2
ASSLTGGSGRAYEQY